The 13 T cell receptor beta chains reported below all come from one sample, sequenced in a study of monozygotic twins with inflammatory bowel disease. TCRdb re-analyzed the 5' RACE reads; it lists each CDR3 protein once, without DNA. The sample has about 140,000 distinct CDR3 sequences. Sequenced: blood. These receptor sequences come from a human donor with ulcerative colitis or Crohn's disease, or a healthy co-twin of an affected twin (not recorded which).

The rearrangement joins TRBV5-1 to TRBJ2-5; lacking DNA, the TRBD2 call made by TCRdb goes unchecked. CDR1 and CDR2 from the germline V gene are SGHRS and YFSETQ. The CDR3 runs 14 residues. CDR3 residues: CASRSGGAEETQYF.

This chain joins TRBV18 and TRBJ1-6. Germline lookup yields CDR1 KGHSH and CDR2 LQKENI. CDR3 size: 15 residues. This chain's CDR3 is CASSPIRKVDSPLHF.

V is TRBV14 and J is TRBJ2-1; TCRdb's D call, TRBD1, is unchecked because there is no DNA. This CDR3 is 13 amino acids long. Per germline, CDR1 SGHDN and CDR2 FVKESK. The CDR3 protein is CASSVTQGGLQFF. The full variable domain, its missing parts supplied by reference TRBV14 and TRBJ2-1, is EAGVTQFPSHSVIEKGQTVTLRCDPISGHDNLYWYRRVMGKEIKFLLHFVKESKQDESGMPNNRFLAERTGGTYSTLKVQPAELEDSGVYFCASSVTQGGLQFFGPGTRLTVL.

This chain joins TRBV10-3 and TRBJ1-6. The length of the CDR3 is 14 residues. Germline V lookup: CDR1 ENHRY, CDR2 SYGVKD. The chain's CDR3 is CATLAYTYNSPLHF.

The chain has TRBV9 and TRBJ2-7; without DNA, the TCRdb call of TRBD1 cannot be checked. The CDR3 runs to 13 residues. Germline values: CDR1 SGDLS, CDR2 YYNGEE. CDR3 residues: CASGVGGNYEQYF.

This CDR3 is CASSLERGRTEAFF. This chain links TRBV7-3 with TRBJ1-1; as DNA is missing, the TRBD1 call by TCRdb cannot be tested. Germline CDR1 SGHTA, CDR2 FQGTGA. The length of the CDR3 is 14 residues.

The V and J genes are TRBV5-6 and TRBJ2-3; checking the TCRdb D call of TRBD1 is not possible without DNA. The CDR3 extends over 15 amino acids. The germline V gene has CDR1 SGHDT and CDR2 YYEEEE. This CDR3 reads CASSPRTGRTDTQYF.

The rearrangement uses TRBV7-8 and TRBJ2-2; no DNA is available, so the TRBD2 call from TCRdb remains unchecked. This CDR3 comprises 16 residues. Germline CDR1 is SGHVS and CDR2 is FQNEAQ. CDR3 sequence: CASSLGALGRNGELFF.

The chain combines TRBV5-1 with TRBJ2-1; TCRdb's D call, TRBD1, is unchecked because there is no DNA. The CDR3 spans 11 residues. Per the germline V gene, CDR1 is SGHRS and CDR2 is YFSETQ. The CDR3 region is CASSDTNEQFF.

V and J are TRBV6-5 and TRBJ2-7; as DNA is missing, the TRBD1 call by TCRdb cannot be tested. The germline gives CDR1 MNHEY, CDR2 SVGAGI. The CDR3 is 14 amino acids. The CDR3 spells CASSFSGVSYEQYF.

V and J are TRBV20-1 and TRBJ1-4. Germline V CDR1 and CDR2: DFQATT, SNEGSKA (reference sequence). The CDR3 has 13 amino acids. This CDR3 reads CSAGVRFNEKLFF.

This chain connects TRBV6-5 to TRBJ2-7; TCRdb's D call, TRBD2, is unchecked because there is no DNA. Germline values: CDR1 MNHEY, CDR2 SVGAGI. This CDR3 comprises 17 residues. The CDR3 sequence is CASSYAASGSFSSEQYF.

The rearrangement links TRBV29-1 to TRBJ2-1; TCRdb indicates TRBD2, and absent DNA this call remains unverified. There are 13 residues in the CDR3. Germline CDR1 is SQVTM and CDR2 is ANQGSEA. The CDR3 loop is CSVVATSGSLPFF.